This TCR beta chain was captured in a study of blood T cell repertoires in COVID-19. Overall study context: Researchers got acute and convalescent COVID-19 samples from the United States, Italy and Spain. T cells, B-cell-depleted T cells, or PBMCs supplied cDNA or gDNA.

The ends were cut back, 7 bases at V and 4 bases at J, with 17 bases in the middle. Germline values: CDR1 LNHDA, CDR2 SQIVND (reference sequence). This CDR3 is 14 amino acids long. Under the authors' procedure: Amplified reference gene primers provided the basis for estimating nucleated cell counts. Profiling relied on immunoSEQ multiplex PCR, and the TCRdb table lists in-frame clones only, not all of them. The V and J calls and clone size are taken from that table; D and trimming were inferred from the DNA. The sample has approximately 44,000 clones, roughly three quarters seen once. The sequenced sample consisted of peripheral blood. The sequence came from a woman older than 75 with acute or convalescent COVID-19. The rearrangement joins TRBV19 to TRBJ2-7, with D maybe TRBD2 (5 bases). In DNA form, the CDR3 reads TGTGCCAGTACTGGTCGAGGGAAGGAGTACGAGCAGTACTTC. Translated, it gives CASTGRGKEYEQYF.